This T cell receptor (beta chain) appears in the sequencing data of a study of response to subunit inactivated influenza vaccine. Study observations and caveats: Researchers suggested that each seasonal influenza vaccination recruits few new T cells.

TCRdb reprocessed the RT-PCR reads with MiXCR, giving one entry per CDR3 protein. The table lists around 750,000 distinct CDR3 sequences, 21% of them singletons. Regarding this clonotype: Its antigen is undetermined.

This CDR3 contains 16 residues. Germline V lookup: CDR1 SGHRS, CDR2 YFSETQ. Trimming took 1 base from V and 6 from J, leaving 16 bases between them. V and J are TRBV5-1 and TRBJ1-4, with D possibly TRBD1 on 5 matching bases. This TCR was sampled from a man over 45 who received an inactivated influenza vaccine. This material consisted of PBMCs from blood, taken less than 6 days after vaccination. The CDR3, as DNA: TGCGCCAGCAGCTTGAGCCGGGGCCCCTTGGATGAAAAACTGTTTTTT. This translates into CASSLSRGPLDEKLFF.